The following is a TCR beta chain sequence with its context. The CDR3 runs 17 residues. Germline V gene data show CDR1 as ENHRY and CDR2 as SYGVKD. V lost 6 bases to trimming and J lost 1 base; unmatched junction nucleotides: 10. This specimen belongs to a study of OX40 agonist ivuxolimab in advanced cancers. Profiled with immunoSEQ multiplex PCR; TCRdb holds only in-frame clones, not every one. The sample shows some 44,000 clones, 65% to 85% of them seen only once. This sequence originates from an adult with an advanced solid tumor such as melanoma, head and neck, liver or kidney cancer. This sample comprised CD4+ or CD8+ T cells sorted from blood, obtained in a trial of the OX40 agonist ivuxolimab. The chain combines TRBV10-3 with TRBJ2-2; 8 bases are a match to TRBD1. Here the CDR3 DNA reads TGTGCCATCAGAAAGGTCAGGGGGCGACGGAACACCGGGGAGCTGTTTTTT. Amino acid sequence: CAIRKVRGRRNTGELFF.